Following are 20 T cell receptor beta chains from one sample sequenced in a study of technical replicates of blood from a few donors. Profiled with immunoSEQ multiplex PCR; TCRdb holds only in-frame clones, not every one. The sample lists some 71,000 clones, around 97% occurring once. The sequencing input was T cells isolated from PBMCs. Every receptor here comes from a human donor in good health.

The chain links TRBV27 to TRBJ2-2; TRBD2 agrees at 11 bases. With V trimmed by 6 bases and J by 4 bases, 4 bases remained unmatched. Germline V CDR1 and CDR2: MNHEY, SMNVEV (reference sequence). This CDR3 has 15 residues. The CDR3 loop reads CASRGTSGITGELFF. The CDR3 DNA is TGTGCCAGCAGGGGGACTAGCGGTATCACCGGGGAGCTGTTTTTT.

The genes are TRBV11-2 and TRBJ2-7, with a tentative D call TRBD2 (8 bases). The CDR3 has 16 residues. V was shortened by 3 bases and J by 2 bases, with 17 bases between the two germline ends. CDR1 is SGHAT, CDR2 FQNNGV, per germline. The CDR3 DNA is TGTGCCAGCAGCTTGGTCTCCGGGAGGGGGCCCTACGAGCAGTACTTC. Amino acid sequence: CASSLVSGRGPYEQYF.

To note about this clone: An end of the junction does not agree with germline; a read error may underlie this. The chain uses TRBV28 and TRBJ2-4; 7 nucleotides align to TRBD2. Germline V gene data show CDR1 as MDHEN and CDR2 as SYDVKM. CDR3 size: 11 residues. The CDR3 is CASSLRDYLSF. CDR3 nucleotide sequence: TGTGCCAGCAGTTTACGGGACTATCTTTCCTTC.

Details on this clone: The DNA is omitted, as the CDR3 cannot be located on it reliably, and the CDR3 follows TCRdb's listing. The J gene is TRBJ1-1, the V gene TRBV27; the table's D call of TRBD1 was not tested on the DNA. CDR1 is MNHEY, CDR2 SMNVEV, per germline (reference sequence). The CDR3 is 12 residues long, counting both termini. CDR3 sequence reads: CASSSSDREAFF.

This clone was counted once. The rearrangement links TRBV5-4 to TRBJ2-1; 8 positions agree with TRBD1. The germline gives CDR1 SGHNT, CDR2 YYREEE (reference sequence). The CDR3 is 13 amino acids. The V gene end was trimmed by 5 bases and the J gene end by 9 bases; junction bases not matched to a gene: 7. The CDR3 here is CASRSQGAGEQFF. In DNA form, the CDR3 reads TGTGCCAGCAGGTCTCAGGGGGCGGGTGAGCAGTTCTTC.

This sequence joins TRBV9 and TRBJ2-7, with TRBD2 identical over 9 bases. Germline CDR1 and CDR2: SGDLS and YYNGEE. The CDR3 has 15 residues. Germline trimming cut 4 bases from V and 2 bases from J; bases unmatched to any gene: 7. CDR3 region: CASSPSGGTAYEQYF. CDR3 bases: TGTGCCAGCAGCCCGAGCGGGGGGACCGCCTACGAGCAGTACTTC.

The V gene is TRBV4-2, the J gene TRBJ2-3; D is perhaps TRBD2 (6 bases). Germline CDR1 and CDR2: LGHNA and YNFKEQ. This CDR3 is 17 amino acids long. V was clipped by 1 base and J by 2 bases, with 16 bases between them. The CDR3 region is CASSQGSGRPSTDTQYF. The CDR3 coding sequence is TGTGCCAGCAGCCAAGGATCTGGGAGGCCGTCCACAGATACGCAGTATTTT.

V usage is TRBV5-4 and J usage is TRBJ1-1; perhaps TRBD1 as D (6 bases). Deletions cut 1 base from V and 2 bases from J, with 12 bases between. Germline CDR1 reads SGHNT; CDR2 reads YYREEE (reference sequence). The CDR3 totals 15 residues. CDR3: CASSLLGGPNTEAFF. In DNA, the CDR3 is TGTGCCAGCAGCTTGTTGGGGGGGCCAAACACTGAAGCTTTCTTT.

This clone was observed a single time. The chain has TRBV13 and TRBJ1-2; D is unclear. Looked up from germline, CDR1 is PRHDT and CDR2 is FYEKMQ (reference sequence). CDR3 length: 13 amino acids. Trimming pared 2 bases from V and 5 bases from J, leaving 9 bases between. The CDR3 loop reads CASSLTSEYGYTF. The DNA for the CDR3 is TGTGCCAGCAGCTTAACGAGTGAATATGGCTACACCTTC. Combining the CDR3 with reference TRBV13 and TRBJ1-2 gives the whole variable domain AAGVIQSPRHLIKEKRETATLKCYPIPRHDTVYWYQQGPGQDPQFLISFYEKMQSDKGSIPDRFSAQQFSDYHSELNMSSLELGDSALYFCASSLTSEYGYTFGSGTRLTVV.

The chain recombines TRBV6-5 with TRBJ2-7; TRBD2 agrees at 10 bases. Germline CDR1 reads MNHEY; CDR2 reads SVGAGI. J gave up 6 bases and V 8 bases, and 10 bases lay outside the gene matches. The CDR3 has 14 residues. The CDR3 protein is CASHSGAGGGEQYF. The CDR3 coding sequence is TGTGCCAGCCACTCTGGAGCGGGAGGGGGCGAGCAGTACTTC.

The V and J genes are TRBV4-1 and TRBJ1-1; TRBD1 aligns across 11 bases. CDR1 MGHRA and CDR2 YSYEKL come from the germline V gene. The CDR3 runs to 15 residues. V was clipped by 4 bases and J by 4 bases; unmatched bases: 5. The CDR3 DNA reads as TGCGCCAGCAGCCGGACAGGGGGCGCGGGCACTGAAGCTTTCTTT. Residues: CASSRTGGAGTEAFF.

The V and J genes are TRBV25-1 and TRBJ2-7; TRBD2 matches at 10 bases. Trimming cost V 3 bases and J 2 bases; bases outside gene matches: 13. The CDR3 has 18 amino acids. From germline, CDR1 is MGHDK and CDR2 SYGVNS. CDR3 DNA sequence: TGTGCCAGCAGTGAGGGGCTAGCGGGGGCCCCACGGCCCTACGAGCAGTACTTC. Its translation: CASSEGLAGAPRPYEQYF.

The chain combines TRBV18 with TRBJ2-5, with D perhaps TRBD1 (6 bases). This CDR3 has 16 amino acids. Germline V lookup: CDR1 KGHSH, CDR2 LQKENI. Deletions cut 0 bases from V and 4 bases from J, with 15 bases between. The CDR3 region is CASSPPNPQGGETQYF. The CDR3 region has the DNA TGTGCCAGCTCACCACCAAATCCACAGGGTGGAGAGACCCAGTACTTC.

DNA for the CDR3: TGTGCCAGCAGCGTAGGAGGGAGAACTAATGAAAAACTGTTTTTT. Encoded protein: CASSVGGRTNEKLFF. This sequence joins TRBV9 and TRBJ1-4; D uncertain. V lost 0 bases, J lost 1 base, and 7 bases lay in between. The CDR3 contains 15 residues. Germline CDR1 SGDLS, CDR2 YYNGEE.

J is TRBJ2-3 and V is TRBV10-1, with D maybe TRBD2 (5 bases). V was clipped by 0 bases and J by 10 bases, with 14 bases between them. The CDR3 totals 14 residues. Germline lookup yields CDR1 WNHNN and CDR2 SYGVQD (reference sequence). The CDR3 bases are TGCGCCAGCAGTGAGTCTCTGTCGGGATCGGCGCAGTATTTT. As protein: CASSESLSGSAQYF.

CDR3 protein: CASRIRTGPNEKLFF. As DNA, the CDR3 is TGCGCCAGCAGGATCCGGACAGGGCCCAATGAAAAACTGTTTTTT. The chain combines TRBV10-1 with TRBJ1-4; 8 bases are shared with TRBD1. The CDR3 is 15 residues long. Germline assignment: CDR1 WNHNN and CDR2 SYGVQD (reference sequence). V shed 6 bases and J 5 bases; nucleotides not matched to a gene: 8.

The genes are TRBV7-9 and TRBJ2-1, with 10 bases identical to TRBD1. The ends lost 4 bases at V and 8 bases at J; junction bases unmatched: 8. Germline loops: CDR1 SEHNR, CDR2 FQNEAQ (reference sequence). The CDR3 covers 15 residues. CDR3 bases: TGTGCCAGCAGCTCCGGGACAGGGGTAGGCGATGAGCAGTTCTTC. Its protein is CASSSGTGVGDEQFF. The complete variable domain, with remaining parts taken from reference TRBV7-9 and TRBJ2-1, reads DTGVSQNPRHKITKRGQNVTFRCDPISEHNRLYWYRQTLGQGPEFLTYFQNEAQLEKSRLLSDRFSAERPKGSFSTLEIQRTEQGDSAMYLCASSSGTGVGDEQFFGPGTRLTVL.

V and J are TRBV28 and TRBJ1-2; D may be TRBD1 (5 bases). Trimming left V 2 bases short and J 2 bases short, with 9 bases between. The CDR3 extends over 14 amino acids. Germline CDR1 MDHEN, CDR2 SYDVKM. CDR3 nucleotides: TGTGCCAGCAGTTTACGACAGCTGAACTATGGCTACACCTTC. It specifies CASSLRQLNYGYTF.

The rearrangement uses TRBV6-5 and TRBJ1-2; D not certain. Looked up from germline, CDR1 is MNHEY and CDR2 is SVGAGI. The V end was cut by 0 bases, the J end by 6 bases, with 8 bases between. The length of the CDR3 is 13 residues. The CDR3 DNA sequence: TGTGCCAGCAGTTACTCCCATTCCCATGGCTACACCTTC. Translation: CASSYSHSHGYTF.

CDR3 bases: TGTGCCAGCAGCCTAGCGGGAAGCACAGATACGCAGTATTTT. This sequence encodes CASSLAGSTDTQYF. The rearrangement uses TRBV6-5 and TRBJ2-3, with TRBD2 matching 9 bases. Germline V gives CDR1 MNHEY, CDR2 SVGAGI. The CDR3 sequence is 14 residues long. The J segment lost 0 bases and the V segment lost 6 bases, leaving 1 base of the junction unmatched.